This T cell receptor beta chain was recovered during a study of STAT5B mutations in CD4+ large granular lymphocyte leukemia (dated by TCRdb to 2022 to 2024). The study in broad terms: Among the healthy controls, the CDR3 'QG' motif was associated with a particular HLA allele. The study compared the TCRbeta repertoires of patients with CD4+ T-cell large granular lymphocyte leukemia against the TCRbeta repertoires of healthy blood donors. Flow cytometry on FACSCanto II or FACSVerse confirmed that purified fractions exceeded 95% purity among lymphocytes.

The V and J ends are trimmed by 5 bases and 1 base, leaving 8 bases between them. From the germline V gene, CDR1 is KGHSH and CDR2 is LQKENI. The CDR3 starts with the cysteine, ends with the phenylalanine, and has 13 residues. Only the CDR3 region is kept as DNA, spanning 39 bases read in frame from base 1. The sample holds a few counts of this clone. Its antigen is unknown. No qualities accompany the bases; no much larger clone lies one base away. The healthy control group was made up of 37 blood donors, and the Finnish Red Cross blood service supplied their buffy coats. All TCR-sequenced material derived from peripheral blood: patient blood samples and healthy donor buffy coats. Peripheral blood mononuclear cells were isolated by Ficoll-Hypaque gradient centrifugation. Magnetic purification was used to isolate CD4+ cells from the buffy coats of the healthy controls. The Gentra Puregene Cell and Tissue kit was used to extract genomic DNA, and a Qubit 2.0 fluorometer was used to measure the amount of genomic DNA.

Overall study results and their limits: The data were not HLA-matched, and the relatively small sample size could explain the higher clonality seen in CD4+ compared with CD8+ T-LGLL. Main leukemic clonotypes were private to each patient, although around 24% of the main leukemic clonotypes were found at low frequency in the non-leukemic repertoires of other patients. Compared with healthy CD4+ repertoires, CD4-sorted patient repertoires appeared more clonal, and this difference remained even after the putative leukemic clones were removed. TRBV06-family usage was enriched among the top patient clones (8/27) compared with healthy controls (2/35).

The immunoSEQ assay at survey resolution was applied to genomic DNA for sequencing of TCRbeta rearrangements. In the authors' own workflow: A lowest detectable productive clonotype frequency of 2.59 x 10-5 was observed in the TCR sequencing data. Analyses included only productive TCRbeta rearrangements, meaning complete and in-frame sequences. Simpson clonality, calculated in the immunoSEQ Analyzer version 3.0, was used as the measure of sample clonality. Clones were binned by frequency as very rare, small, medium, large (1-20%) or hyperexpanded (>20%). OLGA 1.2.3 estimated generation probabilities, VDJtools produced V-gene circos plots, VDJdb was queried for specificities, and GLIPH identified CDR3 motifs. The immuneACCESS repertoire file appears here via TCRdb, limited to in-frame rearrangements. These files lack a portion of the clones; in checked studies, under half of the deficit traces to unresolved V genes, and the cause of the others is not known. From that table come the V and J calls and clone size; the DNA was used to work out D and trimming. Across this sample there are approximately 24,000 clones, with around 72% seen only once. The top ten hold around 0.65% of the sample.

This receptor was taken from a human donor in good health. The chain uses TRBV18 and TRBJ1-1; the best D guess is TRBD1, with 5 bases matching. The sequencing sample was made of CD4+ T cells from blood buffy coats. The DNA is TGTGCCAGCTCAGAAACAGGGAACACTGAAGCTTTCTTT. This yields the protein CASSETGNTEAFF.